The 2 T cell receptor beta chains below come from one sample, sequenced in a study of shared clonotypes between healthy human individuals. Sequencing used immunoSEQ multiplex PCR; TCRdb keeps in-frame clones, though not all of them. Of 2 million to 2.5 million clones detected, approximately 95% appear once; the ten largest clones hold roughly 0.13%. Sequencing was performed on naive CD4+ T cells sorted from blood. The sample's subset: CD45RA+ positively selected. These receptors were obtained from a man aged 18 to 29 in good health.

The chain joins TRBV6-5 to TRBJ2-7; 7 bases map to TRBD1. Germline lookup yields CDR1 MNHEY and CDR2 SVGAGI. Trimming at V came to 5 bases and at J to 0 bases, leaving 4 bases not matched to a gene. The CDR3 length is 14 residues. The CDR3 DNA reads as TGTGCCAGCAGTGGCGACAGGGACTCCTACGAGCAGTACTTC. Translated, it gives CASSGDRDSYEQYF.

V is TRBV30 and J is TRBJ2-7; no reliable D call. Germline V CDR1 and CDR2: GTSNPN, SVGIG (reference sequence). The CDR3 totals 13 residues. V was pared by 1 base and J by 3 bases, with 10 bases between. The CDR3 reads CAWSGQIYYEQYF. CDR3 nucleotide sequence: TGTGCCTGGAGTGGGCAGATATACTACGAGCAGTACTTC.